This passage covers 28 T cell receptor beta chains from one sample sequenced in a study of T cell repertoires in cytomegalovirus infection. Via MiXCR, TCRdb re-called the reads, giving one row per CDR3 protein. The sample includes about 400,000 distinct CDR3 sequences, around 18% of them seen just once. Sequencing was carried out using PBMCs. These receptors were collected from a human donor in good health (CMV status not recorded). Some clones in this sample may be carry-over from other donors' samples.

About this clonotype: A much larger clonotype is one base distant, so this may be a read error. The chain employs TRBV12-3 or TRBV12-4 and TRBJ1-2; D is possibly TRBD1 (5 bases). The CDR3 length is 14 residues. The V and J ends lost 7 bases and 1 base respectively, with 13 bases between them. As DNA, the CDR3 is TGTGCCAGCAAAAAGACAGTGGGTAACTATGGCTACACCTTC. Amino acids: CASKKTVGNYGYTF.

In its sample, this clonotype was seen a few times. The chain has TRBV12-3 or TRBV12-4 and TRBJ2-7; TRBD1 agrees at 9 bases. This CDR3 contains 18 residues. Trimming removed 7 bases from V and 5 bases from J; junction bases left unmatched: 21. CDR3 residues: CASNGPGQGVIYPHEQYF. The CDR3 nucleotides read TGTGCCAGCAACGGACCGGGACAGGGTGTTATCTACCCCCACGAGCAGTACTTC.

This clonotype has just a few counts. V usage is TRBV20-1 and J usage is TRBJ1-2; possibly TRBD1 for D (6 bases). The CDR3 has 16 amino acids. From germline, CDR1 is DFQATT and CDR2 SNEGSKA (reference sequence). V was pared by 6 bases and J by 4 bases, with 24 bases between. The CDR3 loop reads CSATSQGHKELYGYTF. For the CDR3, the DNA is TGCAGTGCGACTTCCCAGGGACACAAGGAGCTCTATGGCTACACCTTC.

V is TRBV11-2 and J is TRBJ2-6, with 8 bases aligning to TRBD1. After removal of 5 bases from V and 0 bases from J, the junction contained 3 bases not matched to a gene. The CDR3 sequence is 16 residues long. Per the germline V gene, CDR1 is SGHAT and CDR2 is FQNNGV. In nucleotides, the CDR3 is TGTGCCAGCAGCGGAACAGGGGGCTCTGGGGCCAACGTCCTGACTTTC. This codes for CASSGTGGSGANVLTF.

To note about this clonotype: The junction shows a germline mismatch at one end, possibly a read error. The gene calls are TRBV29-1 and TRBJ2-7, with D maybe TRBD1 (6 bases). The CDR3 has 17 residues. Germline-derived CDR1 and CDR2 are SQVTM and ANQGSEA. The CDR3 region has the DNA TGCAGCGTGATGGGCGTAATTGGGGGCCCCAGCTCCTACGTGCAGTACTTC. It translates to CSVMGVIGGPSSYVQYF.

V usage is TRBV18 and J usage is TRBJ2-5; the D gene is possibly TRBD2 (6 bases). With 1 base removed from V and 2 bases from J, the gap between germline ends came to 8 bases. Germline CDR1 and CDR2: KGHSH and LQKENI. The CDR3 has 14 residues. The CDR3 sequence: CASSPLGGQETQYF. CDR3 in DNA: TGTGCCAGCTCACCACTCGGGGGACAAGAGACCCAGTACTTC.

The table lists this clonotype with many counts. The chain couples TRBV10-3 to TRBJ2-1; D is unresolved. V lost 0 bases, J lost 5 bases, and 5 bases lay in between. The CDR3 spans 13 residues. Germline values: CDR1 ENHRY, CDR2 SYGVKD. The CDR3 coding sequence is TGTGCCATCAGTGAGTCCGGAGACAATGAGCAGTTCTTC. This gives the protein CAISESGDNEQFF.

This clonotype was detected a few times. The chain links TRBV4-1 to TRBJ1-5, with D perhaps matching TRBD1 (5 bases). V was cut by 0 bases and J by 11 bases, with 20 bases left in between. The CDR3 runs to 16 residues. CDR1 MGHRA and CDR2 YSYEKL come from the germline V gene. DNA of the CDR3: TGCGCCAGCAGCCAAGAATGGGACTTCACTTTTCGCGCCCAGCATTTT. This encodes CASSQEWDFTFRAQHF.

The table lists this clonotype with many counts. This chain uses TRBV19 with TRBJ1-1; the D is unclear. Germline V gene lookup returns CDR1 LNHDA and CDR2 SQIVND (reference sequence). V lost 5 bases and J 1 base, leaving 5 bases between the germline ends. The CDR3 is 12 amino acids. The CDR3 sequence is CASSDQNTEAFF. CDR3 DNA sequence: TGTGCCAGTAGTGACCAGAACACTGAAGCTTTCTTT.

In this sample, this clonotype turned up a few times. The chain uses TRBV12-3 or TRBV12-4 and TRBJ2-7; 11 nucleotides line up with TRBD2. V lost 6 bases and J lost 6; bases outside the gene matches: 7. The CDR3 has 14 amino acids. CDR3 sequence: CASSALGLAGEQYF. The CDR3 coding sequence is TGTGCCAGCAGCGCTCTTGGACTAGCGGGCGAGCAGTACTTC.

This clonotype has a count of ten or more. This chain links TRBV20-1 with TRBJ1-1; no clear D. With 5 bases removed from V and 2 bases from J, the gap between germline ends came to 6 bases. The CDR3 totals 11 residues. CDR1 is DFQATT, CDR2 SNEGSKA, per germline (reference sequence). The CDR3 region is CSAPSNTEAFF. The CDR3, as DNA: TGCAGTGCTCCGTCCAACACTGAAGCTTTCTTT.

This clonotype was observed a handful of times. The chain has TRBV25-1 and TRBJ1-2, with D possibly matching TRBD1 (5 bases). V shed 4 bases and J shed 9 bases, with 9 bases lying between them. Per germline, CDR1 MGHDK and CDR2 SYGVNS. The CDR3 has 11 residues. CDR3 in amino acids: CASSGGSRYTF. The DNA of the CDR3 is TGTGCCAGCAGTGGGGGGAGTCGCTACACCTTC.

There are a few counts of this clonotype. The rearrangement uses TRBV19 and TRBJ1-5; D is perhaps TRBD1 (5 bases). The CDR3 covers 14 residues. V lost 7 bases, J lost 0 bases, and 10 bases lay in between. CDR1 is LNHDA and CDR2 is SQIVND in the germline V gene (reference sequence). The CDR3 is CASIPGTSNQPQHF. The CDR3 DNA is TGTGCCAGTATACCAGGGACTAGCAATCAGCCCCAGCATTTT.

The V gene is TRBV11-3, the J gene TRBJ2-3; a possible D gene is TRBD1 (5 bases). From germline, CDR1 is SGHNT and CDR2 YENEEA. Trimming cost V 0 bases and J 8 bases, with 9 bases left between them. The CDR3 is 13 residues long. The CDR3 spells CASSLDQRGTQYF. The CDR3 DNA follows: TGTGCCAGCAGCTTAGACCAAAGGGGTACGCAGTATTTT.

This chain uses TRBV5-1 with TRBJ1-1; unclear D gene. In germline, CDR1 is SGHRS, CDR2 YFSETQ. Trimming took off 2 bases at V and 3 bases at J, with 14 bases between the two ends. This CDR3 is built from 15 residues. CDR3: CASSFLPRQDTEAFF. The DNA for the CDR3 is TGCGCCAGCAGCTTCCTCCCCCGGCAGGACACTGAAGCTTTCTTT.

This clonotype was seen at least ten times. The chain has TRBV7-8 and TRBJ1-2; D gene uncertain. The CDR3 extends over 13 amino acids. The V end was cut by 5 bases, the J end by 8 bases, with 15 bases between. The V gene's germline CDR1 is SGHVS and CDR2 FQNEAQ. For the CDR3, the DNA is TGTGCCAGCAGCATCTTACCCGACCAGGGCTACACCTTC. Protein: CASSILPDQGYTF. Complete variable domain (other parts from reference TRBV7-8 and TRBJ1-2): GAGVSQSPRYKVAKRGQDVALRCDPISGHVSLFWYQQALGQGPEFLTYFQNEAQLDKSGLPSDRFFAERPEGSVSTLKIQRTQQEDSAVYLCASSILPDQGYTFGSGTRLTVV.

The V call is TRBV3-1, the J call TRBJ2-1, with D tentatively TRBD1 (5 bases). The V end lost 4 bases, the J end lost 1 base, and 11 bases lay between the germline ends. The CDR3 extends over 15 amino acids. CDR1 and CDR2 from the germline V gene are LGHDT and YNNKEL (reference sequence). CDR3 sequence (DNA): TGTGCCAGCAGCCGCCAGGGTGCATCCTACAATGAGCAGTTCTTC. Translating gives CASSRQGASYNEQFF.

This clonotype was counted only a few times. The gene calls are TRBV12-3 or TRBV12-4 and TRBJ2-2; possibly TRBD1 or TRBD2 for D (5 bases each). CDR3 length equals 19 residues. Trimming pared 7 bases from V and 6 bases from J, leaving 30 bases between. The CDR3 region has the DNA TGTGCCAGCACCTCGCCCATGGCCCTATCGGGGCTGGCGGCCGGGGAGCTGTTTTTT. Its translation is CASTSPMALSGLAAGELFF.

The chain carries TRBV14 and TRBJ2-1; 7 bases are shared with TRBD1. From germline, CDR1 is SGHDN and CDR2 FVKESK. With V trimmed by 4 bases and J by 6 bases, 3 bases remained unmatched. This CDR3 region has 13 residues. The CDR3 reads CASSPTGVNEQFF. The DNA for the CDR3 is TGTGCCAGCAGCCCCACAGGGGTCAATGAGCAGTTCTTC.

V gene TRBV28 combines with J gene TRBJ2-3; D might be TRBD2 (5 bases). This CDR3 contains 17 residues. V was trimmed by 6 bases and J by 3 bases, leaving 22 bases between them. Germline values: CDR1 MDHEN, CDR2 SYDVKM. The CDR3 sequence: CASSSVANPRVTDTQYF. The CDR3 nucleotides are TGTGCCAGCAGCTCGGTAGCGAACCCTCGGGTGACAGATACGCAGTATTTT.

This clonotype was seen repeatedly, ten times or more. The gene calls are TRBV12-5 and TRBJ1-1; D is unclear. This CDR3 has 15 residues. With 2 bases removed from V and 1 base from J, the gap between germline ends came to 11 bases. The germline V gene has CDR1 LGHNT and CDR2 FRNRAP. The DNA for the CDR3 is TGTGCTAGTGGTTTGTCCGTCGGAAGGAACACTGAAGCTTTCTTT. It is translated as CASGLSVGRNTEAFF.

CDR3 sequence: CASSIQGVGMNTEAFF. The CDR3 nucleotides read TGTGCCAGCAGTATACAGGGGGTTGGGATGAACACTGAAGCTTTCTTT. The rearrangement links TRBV28 to TRBJ1-1, with TRBD1 matching over 8 bases. The CDR3 sequence is 16 residues long. V dropped 5 bases and J dropped 0; count of bases not matched to a gene: 8. Per the germline V gene, CDR1 is MDHEN and CDR2 is SYDVKM.

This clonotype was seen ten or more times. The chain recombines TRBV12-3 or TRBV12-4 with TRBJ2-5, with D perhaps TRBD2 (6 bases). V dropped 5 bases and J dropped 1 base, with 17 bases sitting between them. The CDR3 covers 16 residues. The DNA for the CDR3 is TGTGCCAGCAGTAGAGGGTTAGCGGCGTTCCAAGAGACCCAGTACTTC. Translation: CASSRGLAAFQETQYF.

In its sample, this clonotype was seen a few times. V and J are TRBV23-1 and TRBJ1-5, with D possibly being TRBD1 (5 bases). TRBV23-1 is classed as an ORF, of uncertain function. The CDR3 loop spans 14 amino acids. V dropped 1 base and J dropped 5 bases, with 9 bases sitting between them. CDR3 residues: CASSQLRGDQPQHF. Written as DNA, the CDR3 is TGCGCCAGCAGTCAATTAAGGGGAGATCAGCCCCAGCATTTT.

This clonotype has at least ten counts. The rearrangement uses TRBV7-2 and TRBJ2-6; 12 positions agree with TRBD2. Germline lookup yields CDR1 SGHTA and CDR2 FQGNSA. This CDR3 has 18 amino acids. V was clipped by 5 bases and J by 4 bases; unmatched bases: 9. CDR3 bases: TGTGCCAGCAGCCCCCGACTAGCGGGAGCCGCCGGGGCCAACGTCCTGACTTTC. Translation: CASSPRLAGAAGANVLTF.

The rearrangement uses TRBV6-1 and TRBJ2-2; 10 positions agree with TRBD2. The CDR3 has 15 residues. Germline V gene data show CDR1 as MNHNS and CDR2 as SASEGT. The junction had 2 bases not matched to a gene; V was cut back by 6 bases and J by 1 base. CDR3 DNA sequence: TGTGCCAGCAGAAGGACTAGCGGGAACACCGGGGAGCTGTTTTTT. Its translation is CASRRTSGNTGELFF.

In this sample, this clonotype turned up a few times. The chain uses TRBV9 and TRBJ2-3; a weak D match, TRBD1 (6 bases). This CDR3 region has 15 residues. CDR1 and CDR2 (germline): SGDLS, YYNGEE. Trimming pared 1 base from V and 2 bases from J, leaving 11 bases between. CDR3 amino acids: CASSVRGQPTDTQYF. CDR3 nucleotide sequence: TGTGCCAGCAGCGTACGCGGACAGCCCACAGATACGCAGTATTTT.

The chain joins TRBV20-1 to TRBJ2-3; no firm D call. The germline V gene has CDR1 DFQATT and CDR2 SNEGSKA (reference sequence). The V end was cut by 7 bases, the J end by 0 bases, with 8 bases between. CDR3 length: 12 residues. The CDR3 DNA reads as TGCAGTGACCGATCTAGCACAGATACGCAGTATTTT. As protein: CSDRSSTDTQYF.